Reported below is one TCR beta chain. The data stem from a study of blood T cell repertoires in COVID-19. Study summary: COVID-19 samples, acute and convalescent, were from the United States, Italy and Spain. T cells, B-cell-depleted T cells, or PBMCs provided the cDNA or gDNA that served as material.

Original processing notes: Reference gene primer amplification yielded estimated nucleated cell counts. The table came from immunoSEQ multiplex PCR; TCRdb's copy has only in-frame clones and leaves some out. Clonal size and the V and J genes are those of that table, whereas D and trimming came from the DNA. Among 230,000 or so clones, about 80% were seen once, and the ten largest hold less than 5.5%. V lost 3 bases to trimming and J lost 4 bases, with 12 bases between them. This CDR3 is built from 14 residues. Germline CDR1 GTSNPN, CDR2 SVGIG (reference sequence). The sample was peripheral blood. This TCR came from a man aged 45-65 years with active or convalescent COVID-19. V gene TRBV30 combines with J gene TRBJ2-2; possible D gene TRBD2, 6 bases. The CDR3 region has the DNA TGTGCCTGGAGCGAGACTAGGGGCACCGGGGAGCTGTTTTTT. This gives the protein CAWSETRGTGELFF.